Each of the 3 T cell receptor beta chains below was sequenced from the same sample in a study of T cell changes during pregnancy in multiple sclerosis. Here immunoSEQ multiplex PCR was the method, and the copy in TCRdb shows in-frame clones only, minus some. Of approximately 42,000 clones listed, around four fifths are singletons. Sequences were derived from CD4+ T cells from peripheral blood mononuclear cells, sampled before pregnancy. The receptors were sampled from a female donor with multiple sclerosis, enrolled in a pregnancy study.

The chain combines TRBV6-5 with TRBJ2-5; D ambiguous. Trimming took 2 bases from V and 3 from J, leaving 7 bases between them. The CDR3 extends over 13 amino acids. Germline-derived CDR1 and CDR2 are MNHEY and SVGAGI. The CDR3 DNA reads TGTGCCAGCAGTTACGAGAAAAAAGAGACCCAGTACTTC. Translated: CASSYEKKETQYF.

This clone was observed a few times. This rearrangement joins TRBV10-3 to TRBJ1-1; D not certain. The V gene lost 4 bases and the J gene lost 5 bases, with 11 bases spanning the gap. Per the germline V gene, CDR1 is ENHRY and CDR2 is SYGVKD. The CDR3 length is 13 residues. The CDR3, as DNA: TGTGCCATCAGTGGCGGCGGTTTGACTGAAGCTTTCTTT. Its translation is CAISGGGLTEAFF.

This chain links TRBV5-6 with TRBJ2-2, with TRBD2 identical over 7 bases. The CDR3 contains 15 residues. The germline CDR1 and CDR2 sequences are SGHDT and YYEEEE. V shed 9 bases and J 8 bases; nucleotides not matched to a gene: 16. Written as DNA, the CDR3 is TGTGCCACCTCGGTACTAGCGAGAATGAGGGGGGAGCTGTTTTTT. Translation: CATSVLARMRGELFF. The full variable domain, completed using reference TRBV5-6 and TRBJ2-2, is DAGVTQSPTHLIKTRGQQVTLRCSPKSGHDTVSWYQQALGQGPQFIFQYYEEEERQRGNFPDRFSGHQFPNYSSELNVNALLLGDSALYLCATSVLARMRGELFFGEGSRLTVL.